Following are 15 T cell receptor beta chains from one sample sequenced in a study of T cells after yellow fever vaccination. TCRdb re-analysed the 5' RACE reads in MiXCR, keeping a single row per CDR3 protein. The sample has some 63,000 distinct CDR3 sequences, less than 8.5% seen once. Sequenced here: CD8+ T cells sorted from PBMCs, sampled 15 days after the yellow fever booster vaccination. Receptors were obtained from a man in his thirties or forties who received the YFV17D yellow fever vaccine.

This clonotype was seen ten or more times. The gene calls are TRBV5-1 and TRBJ1-6, with D uncertain. Trimming removed 0 bases from V and 7 bases from J, with 5 bases in between. This CDR3 has 13 amino acids. Germline V gene lookup returns CDR1 SGHRS and CDR2 YFSETQ. The CDR3 sequence is CASSLVENSPLHF. The CDR3, as DNA: TGCGCCAGCAGCTTGGTCGAGAATTCACCCCTCCACTTT.

This clonotype showed up many times. The chain links TRBV12-3 or TRBV12-4 to TRBJ2-7, with 12 bases matching TRBD2. The CDR3 covers 14 residues. V dropped 6 bases and J dropped 3; count of bases not matched to a gene: 3. CDR3 loop: CASSGLAGSYEQYF. The CDR3 DNA reads as TGTGCCAGCAGCGGACTAGCGGGAAGCTACGAGCAGTACTTC.

This clonotype was observed a handful of times. The chain uses TRBV4-3 and TRBJ2-3, with 7 bases matching TRBD2. Trimming at V came to 1 base and at J to 4 bases, leaving 11 bases not matched to a gene. The CDR3 length is 17 residues. Germline loops: CDR1 LGHNA, CDR2 YSLEER. The CDR3 sequence is CASSQVDGGSTSDTQYF. The CDR3, as DNA: TGCGCCAGCAGCCAAGTCGATGGCGGGAGTACATCAGATACGCAGTATTTT.

This clonotype was picked up many times. The chain links TRBV12-3 or TRBV12-4 to TRBJ2-2, with D tentatively TRBD1 or TRBD2 (5 bases each). This CDR3 comprises 15 residues. V gave up 7 bases and J gave up 6 bases, with 18 bases separating them. CDR3 protein: CASIPGSSGPGELFF. Written as DNA, the CDR3 is TGTGCCAGCATTCCCGGAAGTTCGGGGCCCGGGGAGCTGTTTTTT.

As concerns this clonotype: A much more abundant neighbour one base away suggests this may be a read error. In DNA form, the CDR3 reads TGTGCCAGCAGCCATTACGAGGCAGAGACCCAGTACTTC. Protein: CASSHYEAETQYF. The chain joins TRBV11-2 to TRBJ2-5; D ambiguous. Per germline, CDR1 SGHAT and CDR2 FQNNGV. V lost 5 bases, J lost 4 bases, and 11 bases lay in between. The CDR3 extends over 13 amino acids.

This clonotype was seen repeatedly, ten times or more. This chain uses TRBV27 with TRBJ2-5, with D tentatively TRBD2 (6 bases). CDR3 length equals 17 residues. The V gene lost 2 bases and the J gene lost 4 bases, with 20 bases spanning the gap. The V gene's germline CDR1 is MNHEY and CDR2 SMNVEV (reference sequence). In DNA, the CDR3 is TGTGCCAGCAGTTTAGATCCCCCGGAGGGCTCGACAGAGACCCAGTACTTC. Its protein product is CASSLDPPEGSTETQYF.

This clonotype was observed many times. The rearrangement joins TRBV12-3 or TRBV12-4 to TRBJ2-1, with D possibly being TRBD1 or TRBD2 (5 bases each). CDR3 length equals 16 residues. With 3 bases removed from V and 6 bases from J, the gap between germline ends came to 18 bases. The CDR3: CASSFPPGPTGNEQFF. For the CDR3, the DNA is TGTGCCAGCAGTTTTCCACCGGGACCTACAGGCAATGAGCAGTTCTTC.

There are many counts of this clonotype. V is TRBV30 and J is TRBJ1-1, with D uncertain. Germline-derived CDR1 and CDR2 are GTSNPN and SVGIG (reference sequence). Trimming pared 0 bases from V and 0 bases from J, leaving 8 bases between. The CDR3 runs to 14 residues. This CDR3 reads CAWSVDRMNTEAFF. CDR3 DNA: TGTGCCTGGAGTGTTGACCGGATGAACACTGAAGCTTTCTTT.

This clonotype was seen repeatedly, ten times or more. This chain joins TRBV19 and TRBJ1-1, with a possible D match to TRBD1 (5 bases). The CDR3 is 13 amino acids. Germline CDR1 is LNHDA and CDR2 is SQIVND (reference sequence). V was shortened by 5 bases and J by 1 base, with 8 bases between the two germline ends. The chain's CDR3 is CASSLTGNTEAFF. The DNA of the CDR3 is TGTGCCAGTAGTCTAACAGGGAACACTGAAGCTTTCTTT.

This clonotype has a count of ten or more. The chain couples TRBV7-9 to TRBJ2-2; the D is unclear. The CDR3 spans 12 residues. V gave up 1 base and J gave up 6 bases, with 3 bases separating them. Germline values: CDR1 SEHNR, CDR2 FQNEAQ (reference sequence). CDR3 loop: CASSLVPGELFF. The CDR3, as DNA: TGTGCCAGCAGCTTAGTCCCCGGGGAGCTGTTTTTT.

This clonotype was seen many times. The rearrangement uses TRBV3-1 and TRBJ2-3, with 11 bases fitting TRBD2. V shed 0 bases and J 1 base; nucleotides not matched to a gene: 9. CDR1 and CDR2 from the germline V gene are LGHDT and YNNKEL (reference sequence). This CDR3 is 19 amino acids long. CDR3: CASSQDGLLAGVGTDTQYF. CDR3 DNA: TGTGCCAGCAGCCAAGATGGATTACTAGCGGGAGTCGGCACAGATACGCAGTATTTT.

This clonotype was detected ten times or more. This chain uses TRBV29-1 with TRBJ2-2; 9 nucleotides line up with TRBD2. In germline, CDR1 is SQVTM, CDR2 ANQGSEA. This CDR3 comprises 14 residues. V lost 6 bases to trimming and J lost 2 bases; unmatched junction nucleotides: 4. CDR3 residues: CSVSGTSNTGELFF. CDR3 sequence (DNA): TGCAGCGTCTCCGGGACTAGCAACACCGGGGAGCTGTTTTTT.

About this clonotype: This could be a read error, since a much larger clone is one nucleotide away. The chain employs TRBV9 and TRBJ2-1, with D unresolved. The germline V gene has CDR1 SGDLS and CDR2 YYNGEE. The CDR3 extends over 15 amino acids. CDR3 DNA: TGTGCCAGCAGCGTAAGGGTCAACACCTACAATAAGCAGTTCTTC. Translating it yields CASSVRVNTYNKQFF.

There are many counts of this clonotype. This rearrangement joins TRBV20-1 to TRBJ2-7; no definite D call. V lost 3 bases and J lost 2, with 11 bases in between. This CDR3 has 13 amino acids. CDR1 is DFQATT and CDR2 is SNEGSKA in the germline V gene (reference sequence). The CDR3 region has the DNA TGCAGTGCTAGGGCCCTACCGACCTACGAGCAGTACTTC. Protein product: CSARALPTYEQYF.

This clonotype was picked up many times. J is TRBJ2-3 and V is TRBV6-5, with D possibly being TRBD2 (5 bases). Germline loops: CDR1 MNHEY, CDR2 SVGAGI. Trimming removed 0 bases at V and 6 bases at J, with 22 bases between. The CDR3 has 18 residues. The CDR3 reads CASSYSNGMDWQSDTQYF. The CDR3 region has the DNA TGTGCCAGCAGTTACTCGAATGGTATGGACTGGCAAAGTGATACGCAGTATTTT.